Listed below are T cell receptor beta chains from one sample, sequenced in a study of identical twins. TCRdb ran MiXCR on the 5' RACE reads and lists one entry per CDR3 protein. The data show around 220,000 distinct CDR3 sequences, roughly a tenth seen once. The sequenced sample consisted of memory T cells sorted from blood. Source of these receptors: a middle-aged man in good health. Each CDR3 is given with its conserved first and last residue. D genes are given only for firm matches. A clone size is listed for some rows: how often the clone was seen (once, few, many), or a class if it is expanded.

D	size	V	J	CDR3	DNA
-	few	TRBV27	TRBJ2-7	CASSSSAIPYEQYF	TGTGCCAGCAGTTCTTCTGCTATACCCTACGAGCAGTACTTC
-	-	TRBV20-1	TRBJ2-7	CSASRGREGVSEQYF	TGCAGTGCTAGCAGGGGTAGAGAGGGGGTGTCCGAGCAGTACTTC
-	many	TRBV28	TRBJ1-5	CASSLPGEYQPQHF	TGTGCCAGCAGTTTGCCAGGGGAGTATCAGCCCCAGCATTTT
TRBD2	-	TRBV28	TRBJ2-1	CASSFRTSRLGKEQFF	TGTGCCAGCAGTTTCCGGACTAGCCGACTAGGGAAAGAGCAGTTCTTC
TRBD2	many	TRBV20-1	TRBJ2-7	CSARAPLAGNSYEQYF	TGCAGTGCTAGAGCCCCACTAGCGGGGAACTCCTACGAGCAGTACTTC
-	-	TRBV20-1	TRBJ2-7	CSAGVVYEQYF	TGCAGTGCTGGGGTGGTCTACGAGCAGTACTTC
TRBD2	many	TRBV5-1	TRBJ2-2	CASSLSAGGLSGELFF	TGCGCCAGCAGCTTGTCGGCGGGGGGCCTATCCGGGGAGCTGTTTTTT
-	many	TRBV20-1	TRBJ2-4	CSATPPAAKNIQYF	TGCAGTGCCACCCCCCCAGCAGCCAAAAACATTCAGTACTTC
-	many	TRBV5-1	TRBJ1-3	CASSLGGTPGNTIYF	TGCGCCAGCAGCTTGGGAGGGACTCCTGGAAACACCATATATTTT
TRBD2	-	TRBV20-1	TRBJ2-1	CSARVSGRNNEQFF	TGCAGTGCTCGGGTTAGCGGGAGGAACAATGAGCAGTTCTTC
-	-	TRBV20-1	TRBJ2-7	CSARPAGSSYEQYF	TGCAGTGCAAGACCTGCGGGGAGCTCCTACGAGCAGTACTTC
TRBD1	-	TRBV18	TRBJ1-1	CASSLRDSVSEAFF	TGTGCCAGCTCACTCCGGGACAGCGTATCTGAAGCTTTCTTT
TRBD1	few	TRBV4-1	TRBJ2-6	CASSQDGGQGVGGANVLTF	TGCGCCAGCAGCCAAGATGGGGGACAGGGGGTGGGGGGGGCCAACGTCCTGACTTTC
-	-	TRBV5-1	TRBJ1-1	CASSPGIRDITEAFF	TGCGCCAGCAGCCCGGGTATCCGGGATATCACTGAAGCTTTCTTT
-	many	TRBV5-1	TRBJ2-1	CASSLWAGGVEQFF	TGCGCCAGCAGCTTGTGGGCCGGAGGGGTTGAGCAGTTCTTC
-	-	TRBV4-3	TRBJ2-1	CASSQDGFGTGSYNEQFF	TGCGCCAGCAGCCAAGATGGGTTCGGGACGGGGTCCTACAATGAGCAGTTCTTC
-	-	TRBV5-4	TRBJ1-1	CASSLASVAHTEAFF	TGTGCCAGCAGCTTGGCTTCGGTAGCGCACACTGAAGCTTTCTTT
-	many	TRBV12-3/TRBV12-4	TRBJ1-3	CASLPRGSGNTIYF	TGTGCCAGCCTACCGAGGGGCTCTGGAAACACCATATATTTT
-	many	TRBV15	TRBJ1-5	CATSSQGNQPQHF	TGTGCCACCAGTTCCCAGGGGAATCAGCCCCAGCATTTT
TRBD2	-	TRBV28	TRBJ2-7	CASTRAGDLYEQYF	TGTGCCAGCACCCGAGCGGGAGACCTCTACGAGCAGTACTTC
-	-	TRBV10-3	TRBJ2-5	CAISELTEQGTQYF	TGTGCCATCAGTGAGTTAACAGAGCAGGGTACCCAGTACTTC
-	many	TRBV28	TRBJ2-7	CASSIPIGGGQYF	TGTGCCAGCAGCATACCGATCGGTGGTGGGCAGTACTTC
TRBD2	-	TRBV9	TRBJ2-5	CASGVLAGPQETQYF	TGTGCCAGCGGCGTCCTAGCGGGACCTCAAGAGACCCAGTACTTC
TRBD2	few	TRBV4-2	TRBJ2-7	CASSQGGGEFHEQYF	TGTGCCAGCAGCCAAGGGGGGGGGGAGTTCCACGAGCAGTACTTC
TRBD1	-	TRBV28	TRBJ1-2	CASSLGTGTGVYGYTF	TGTGCCAGCAGTTTAGGTACCGGGACAGGGGTTTATGGCTACACCTTC
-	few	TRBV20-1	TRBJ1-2	CSAKEPTLGGTWGYTF	TGCAGTGCGAAGGAACCCACGTTAGGGGGAACGTGGGGCTACACCTTC
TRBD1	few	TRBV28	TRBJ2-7	CASSPIGQGAGEQYF	TGTGCCAGCAGCCCCATAGGACAGGGGGCAGGCGAGCAGTACTTC
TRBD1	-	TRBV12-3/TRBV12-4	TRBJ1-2	CASKTGLGYTF	TGTGCCAGCAAGACAGGGTTAGGCTACACCTTC
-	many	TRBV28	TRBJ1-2	CASRLGGSYGYTF	TGTGCCAGCAGATTGGGAGGGTCCTATGGCTACACCTTC
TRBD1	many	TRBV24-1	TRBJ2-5	CATSDSLGTGKETQYF	TGTGCCACCAGTGATTCCCTCGGGACAGGGAAAGAGACCCAGTACTTC
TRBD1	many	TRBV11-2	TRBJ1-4	CASRGQANEKLFF	TGTGCCAGCAGAGGACAGGCTAATGAAAAACTGTTTTTT
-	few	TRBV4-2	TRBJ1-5	CASSQIQGLGNQPQHF	TGTGCCAGCAGCCAGATTCAGGGTTTAGGCAATCAGCCCCAGCATTTT
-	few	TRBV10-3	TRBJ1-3	CAISEPGTGGNTIYF	TGTGCCATCAGTGAGCCGGGGACGGGAGGAAACACCATATATTTT
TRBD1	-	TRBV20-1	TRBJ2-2	CSAQGGQGYTGELFF	TGCAGTGCCCAGGGGGGACAGGGCTACACCGGGGAGCTGTTTTTT
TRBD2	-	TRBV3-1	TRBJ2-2	CASSRAGFGELFF	TGTGCCAGCAGCCGAGCGGGGTTCGGGGAGCTGTTTTTT
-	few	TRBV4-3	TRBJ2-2	CASSQAVRGNTGELFF	TGCGCCAGCAGCCAAGCTGTGAGGGGGAACACCGGGGAGCTGTTTTTT
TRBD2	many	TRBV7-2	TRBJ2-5	CASSLTAGGPFETQYF	TGTGCCAGCAGCTTAACGGCGGGAGGGCCCTTTGAGACCCAGTACTTC
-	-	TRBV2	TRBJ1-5	CASRSQTNNQPQHF	TGTGCCAGCAGATCACAGACGAACAATCAGCCCCAGCATTTT
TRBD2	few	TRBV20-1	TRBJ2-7	CSARDPSASGVYEQYF	TGCAGTGCTAGAGATCCGAGTGCTAGCGGAGTATACGAGCAGTACTTC
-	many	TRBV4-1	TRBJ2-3	CASSQDHKNTQYF	TGCGCCAGCAGCCAAGATCATAAGAATACGCAGTATTTT
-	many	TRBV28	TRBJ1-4	CASSWWASNEKLFF	TGTGCCAGCAGTTGGTGGGCCTCCAATGAAAAACTGTTTTTT
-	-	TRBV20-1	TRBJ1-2	CSAKHVYGYTF	TGCAGTGCCAAACACGTCTATGGCTACACCTTC
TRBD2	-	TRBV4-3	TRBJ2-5	CASSQDVAGSLETQCF	TGCGCCAGCAGCCAAGATGTAGCGGGATCCCTAGAGACCCAGTGCTTC
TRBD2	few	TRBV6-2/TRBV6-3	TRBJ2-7	CASTLAGSYEQYF	TGTGCCAGCACCTTAGCGGGTTCCTACGAGCAGTACTTC
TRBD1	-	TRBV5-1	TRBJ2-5	CASSGQGAGETQYF	TGCGCCAGCAGTGGACAGGGGGCTGGCGAGACCCAGTACTTC
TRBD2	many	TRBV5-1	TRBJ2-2	CASSLAGTSGKNTGELFF	TGCGCCAGCAGCTTGGCCGGTACTAGCGGGAAGAACACCGGGGAGCTGTTTTTT
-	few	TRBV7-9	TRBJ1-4	CASSLGVRATNEKLFF	TGTGCCAGCAGCCTGGGAGTTCGGGCAACTAATGAAAAACTGTTTTTT
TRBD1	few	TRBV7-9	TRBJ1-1	CASSLGTGGKGTEVFF	TGTGCCAGCAGCTTGGGGACAGGCGGGAAGGGGACTGAAGTTTTCTTT
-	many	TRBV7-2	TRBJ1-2	CASSSASPYGYTF	TGTGCCAGCAGCTCCGCGTCTCCCTATGGCTACACCTTC
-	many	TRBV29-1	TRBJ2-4	CSVERFKRVLPISQNIQYF	TGCAGCGTTGAAAGGTTTAAGCGGGTTCTTCCGATTAGCCAAAACATTCAGTACTTC
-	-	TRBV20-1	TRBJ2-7	CSARKFVYEQYF	TGCAGTGCTAGGAAATTCGTCTACGAGCAGTACTTC
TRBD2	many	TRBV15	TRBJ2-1	CATSRGTSGINEQFF	TGTGCCACCAGCCGAGGGACTAGCGGGATCAATGAGCAGTTCTTC